This T cell receptor beta chain was retrieved from a study of T cells after yellow fever vaccination. Regarding the study as a whole: Abundant bulk-derived clonotypes could contaminate FACS-sorted repertoires. Clones from primary vaccination mostly reappeared after the booster (around 96% CD4, around 90% CD8). Weaker, the secondary response had a peak occurring faster, on day 5 versus 15.

In germline, CDR1 is KGHSH, CDR2 LQKENI. CDR3 size: 13 residues. The V end was cut by 5 bases, the J end by 5 bases, with 10 bases between. UMIs and a universal primer site were added when TCR cDNA was made by 5'RACE template switching. One entry per CDR3 protein results from TCRdb running MiXCR on the 5' RACE reads. The sample shows around 230,000 distinct CDR3 sequences, more than 6.5% of them seen only once. As to this clonotype: Its specificity is not known.

The chain employs TRBV18 and TRBJ1-5; D gene unclear. The sample was CD4+ T cells sorted from PBMCs, taken on the day of the yellow fever booster vaccination. The clonotype originates from a man under 40 who received the YFV17D yellow fever vaccine. Here the CDR3 reads CASSAGIDQPQHF. The DNA for the CDR3 is TGTGCCAGCTCAGCGGGAATCGATCAGCCCCAGCATTTT. Based on the CDR3 plus reference TRBV18 and TRBJ1-5, the full variable domain is NAGVMQNPRHLVRRRGQEARLRCSPMKGHSHVYWYRQLPEEGLKFMVYLQKENIIDESGMPKERFSAEFPKEGPSILRIQQVVRGDSAAYFCASSAGIDQPQHFGDGTRLSIL.